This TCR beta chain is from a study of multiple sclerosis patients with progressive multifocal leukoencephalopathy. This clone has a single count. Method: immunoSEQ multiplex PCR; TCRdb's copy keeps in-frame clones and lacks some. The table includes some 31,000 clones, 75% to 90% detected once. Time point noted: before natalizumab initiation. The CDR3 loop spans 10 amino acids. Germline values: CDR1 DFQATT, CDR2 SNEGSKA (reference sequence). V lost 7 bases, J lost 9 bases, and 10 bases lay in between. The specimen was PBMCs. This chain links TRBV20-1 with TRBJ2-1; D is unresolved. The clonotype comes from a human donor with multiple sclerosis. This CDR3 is CSVAGPEQFF. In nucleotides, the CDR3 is TGCAGTGTCGCCGGCCCTGAGCAGTTCTTC.